A single sample is the source of the 21 T cell receptor beta chains below, sequenced in a study of control samples from healthy donors and cancer patients. The table came from immunoSEQ multiplex PCR; TCRdb's copy has only in-frame clones and leaves some out. The profile covers some 90,000 clones, with about 85% appearing a single time and around 1.3% taken by the ten largest. The sequenced sample was blood. The receptor source for this set is a woman aged 45 to 65 in good health.

This sequence joins TRBV19 and TRBJ2-1, with TRBD2 matching over 12 bases. Germline-derived CDR1 and CDR2 are LNHDA and SQIVND (reference sequence). CDR3 length: 17 amino acids. Trimming cost V 7 bases and J 1 base; bases outside gene matches: 8. The CDR3 DNA reads as TGTGCCAGTACTCGGATTGGGACTAGCGGGTCCTACAATGAGCAGTTCTTC. Translating it yields CASTRIGTSGSYNEQFF.

The gene calls are TRBV14 and TRBJ1-2, with D perhaps TRBD1 (6 bases). V lost 6 bases and J 3 bases, leaving 14 bases between the germline ends. Germline V lookup: CDR1 SGHDN, CDR2 FVKESK. The CDR3 consists of 14 residues. CDR3 in amino acids: CASSPLTGYYGYTF. CDR3 nucleotide sequence: TGTGCCAGCAGTCCCCTGACAGGATACTATGGCTACACCTTC.

V usage is TRBV28 and J usage is TRBJ2-2, with D possibly matching TRBD2 (5 bases). V was cut by 8 bases and J by 6 bases, with 22 bases left in between. CDR1 MDHEN and CDR2 SYDVKM come from the germline V gene. The length of the CDR3 is 16 residues. The CDR3 DNA reads TGTGCCAGCGGATTAGCTGCCCGGGGATTTGCCGGGGAGCTGTTTTTT. Protein: CASGLAARGFAGELFF.

The J gene is TRBJ1-1, the V gene TRBV29-1, with 7 bases fitting TRBD1. Germline V gene data show CDR1 as SQVTM and CDR2 as ANQGSEA. The CDR3 covers 11 residues. The junction had 0 bases not matched to a gene; V was cut back by 7 bases and J by 1 base. The CDR3: CSGQGNTEAFF. The CDR3 DNA follows: TGCAGCGGACAGGGGAACACTGAAGCTTTCTTT.

The rearrangement uses TRBV28 and TRBJ1-5; maybe TRBD1 (5 bases). Germline CDR1 reads MDHEN; CDR2 reads SYDVKM. The CDR3 has 16 amino acids. Trimming shortened V by 3 bases and J by 5 bases, and 17 bases separated the two germline ends. CDR3 loop: CASSFVSWGRDQPQHF. CDR3 bases: TGTGCCAGCAGTTTCGTCAGCTGGGGACGGGATCAGCCCCAGCATTTT.

The CDR3 DNA reads TGTGCCAGCAGCTTAGACAGGGGGCGGTTTAATGAAAAACTGTTTTTT. It encodes CASSLDRGRFNEKLFF. The chain joins TRBV11-2 to TRBJ1-4, with 8 nucleotides matching TRBD1. J was trimmed by 4 bases and V by 0 bases; bases with no gene match: 4. CDR3 size: 16 residues. CDR1 is SGHAT and CDR2 is FQNNGV in the germline V gene.

The CDR3, as DNA: TGTGCCACCAGTGATTCTAATAAGTTGACCGGGGAGCTGTTTTTT. It yields the protein CATSDSNKLTGELFF. The chain uses TRBV24-1 and TRBJ2-2; no reliable D call. The CDR3 runs to 15 residues. Germline CDR1 KGHDR, CDR2 SFDVKD. Trimming pared 2 bases from V and 5 bases from J, leaving 11 bases between.

This chain joins TRBV18 and TRBJ1-1; TRBD1 aligns across 8 bases. This CDR3 is built from 14 residues. Germline V CDR1 and CDR2: KGHSH, LQKENI. V lost 2 bases, J lost 6 bases, and 5 bases stayed unmatched. The CDR3 region has the DNA TGTGCCAGCTCACCAGGACAGGGCCCCTCTGAAGCTTTCTTT. Encoded protein: CASSPGQGPSEAFF.

The chain combines TRBV7-2 with TRBJ1-2; TRBD1 aligns across 9 bases. V trimming: 1 base; J trimming: 4 bases; junction bases outside the gene matches: 13. There are 18 residues in the CDR3. Germline-derived CDR1 and CDR2 are SGHTA and FQGNSA. This chain's CDR3 is CASSLGGIRDRDSYGYTF. CDR3 DNA sequence: TGTGCCAGCAGCTTAGGGGGGATCCGGGACAGGGACTCCTATGGCTACACCTTC.

The chain links TRBV6-5 to TRBJ1-1; unclear D gene. This CDR3 comprises 14 residues. Germline CDR1 and CDR2: MNHEY and SVGAGI. V was clipped by 6 bases and J by 5 bases, with 16 bases between them. CDR3 sequence: CASSPASGRTEAFF. CDR3 sequence (DNA): TGTGCCAGCAGCCCCGCCTCGGGGAGGACTGAAGCTTTCTTT.

This clone is a singleton in its sample. The V gene is TRBV7-8, the J gene TRBJ1-2; 7 bases are a match to TRBD1. The CDR3 is 17 residues long. The germline gives CDR1 SGHVS, CDR2 FQNEAQ. Unmatched junction bases numbered 15, after V lost 4 bases and J lost 4 bases. Here the CDR3 DNA reads TGTGCCAGCAGCTCCCCTTCGCGACAGGGCAGGCGCTATGGCTACACCTTC. The encoded protein is CASSSPSRQGRRYGYTF.

The V and J genes are TRBV5-1 and TRBJ2-3, with TRBD2 matching 10 bases. After removal of 0 bases from V and 4 bases from J, the junction contained 11 bases not matched to a gene. Germline V lookup: CDR1 SGHRS, CDR2 YFSETQ. The CDR3 contains 18 residues. CDR3 bases: TGCGCCAGCAGCTTGGTATCCAGCGGGGGGGCCGGGGCAGATACGCAGTATTTT. Its protein is CASSLVSSGGAGADTQYF.

This chain uses TRBV7-2 with TRBJ2-3; TRBD2 matches at 7 bases. Germline CDR1 and CDR2: SGHTA and FQGNSA. V shed 6 bases, J shed 5 bases, and the junction held 8 bases outside the gene matches. CDR3 length equals 14 residues. The CDR3 reads CASSIGLGRDTQYF. The CDR3 region has the DNA TGTGCCAGCAGTATAGGACTAGGGAGAGATACGCAGTATTTT.

The chain has TRBV6-2 or TRBV6-3 and TRBJ1-6, with D possibly matching TRBD1 (6 bases). The CDR3 spans 14 residues. Germline CDR1 MNHEY, CDR2 SVGEGT. V was shortened by 2 bases and J by 9 bases, with 11 bases between the two germline ends. The CDR3 sequence is CASSYHRDSSPLHF. The CDR3 DNA reads TGTGCCAGCAGTTACCACAGGGATTCTTCACCCCTCCACTTT.

Only one count was recorded for this clone. This chain links TRBV29-1 with TRBJ2-3, with TRBD2 matching 15 bases. Germline CDR1 is SQVTM and CDR2 is ANQGSEA. The V gene end was trimmed by 7 bases and the J gene end by 6 bases; junction bases not matched to a gene: 5. The CDR3 length is 14 residues. The CDR3 DNA follows: TGCAGCGCTGGGACTAGCGGGAGGTGGGATACGCAGTATTTT. This sequence encodes CSAGTSGRWDTQYF.

The chain couples TRBV28 to TRBJ1-2, with D possibly TRBD1 on 6 matching bases. In germline, CDR1 is MDHEN, CDR2 SYDVKM. The CDR3 length is 14 residues. Deletions cut 2 bases from V and 4 bases from J, with 11 bases between. The CDR3 DNA is TGTGCCAGCAGTTTAAGGACAGCGCTCTATGGCTACACCTTC. It codes for CASSLRTALYGYTF.

The rearrangement uses TRBV5-6 and TRBJ2-3, with unresolved D. V gave up 2 bases and J gave up 0 bases, with 19 bases separating them. This CDR3 has 18 residues. Germline CDR1 SGHDT, CDR2 YYEEEE. The CDR3 spells CASSFSTPISSSTDTQYF. CDR3 nucleotide sequence: TGTGCCAGCAGCTTCTCTACTCCAATTAGTTCTAGCACAGATACGCAGTATTTT.

This clone was observed once. V gene TRBV28 combines with J gene TRBJ2-1, with D possibly matching TRBD2 (6 bases). Trimming pared 4 bases from V and 5 bases from J, leaving 15 bases between. Germline V lookup: CDR1 MDHEN, CDR2 SYDVKM. The CDR3 runs to 15 residues. The CDR3 is CASSSHREKNNEQFF. The CDR3 bases are TGTGCCAGCAGTTCTCATCGGGAGAAGAACAATGAGCAGTTCTTC. Drawing the rest from reference TRBV28 and TRBJ2-1, the complete variable domain is DVKVTQSSRYLVKRTGEKVFLECVQDMDHENMFWYRQDPGLGLRLIYFSYDVKMKEKGDIPEGYSVSREKKERFSLILESASTNQTSMYLCASSSHREKNNEQFFGPGTRLTVL.

Here the CDR3 reads CASSRDASNQPQHF. The CDR3 DNA follows: TGTGCCAGCAGCCGGGACGCGAGCAATCAGCCCCAGCATTTT. J is TRBJ1-5 and V is TRBV6-5; a weak D match, TRBD1 (5 bases). V lost 6 bases, J lost 1 base, and 10 bases lay in between. Germline CDR1 and CDR2: MNHEY and SVGAGI. The length of the CDR3 is 14 residues.

The J gene is TRBJ2-1, the V gene TRBV15, with 9 positions matching TRBD1. The ends lost 2 bases at V and 5 bases at J; junction bases unmatched: 4. CDR1 is LNHNV and CDR2 is YYDKDF in the germline V gene (reference sequence). The CDR3 covers 15 residues. CDR3 loop: CATSRRDRAHNEQFF. The CDR3 DNA reads TGTGCCACCAGCAGAAGGGACAGGGCGCACAATGAGCAGTTCTTC.

Only one count was recorded for this clone. The rearrangement links TRBV29-1 to TRBJ1-5; 8 bases fit TRBD1. Germline assignment: CDR1 SQVTM and CDR2 ANQGSEA. J was trimmed by 5 bases and V by 6 bases; bases with no gene match: 6. The CDR3 is 13 residues long. The CDR3 region is CSVAGGVDQPQHF. The CDR3 bases are TGCAGCGTAGCAGGGGGCGTAGATCAGCCCCAGCATTTT.